This TCR beta chain was recovered during a study of Tregs in tolerant kidney transplant recipients. Recipients received nonmyeloablative bone marrow transplants from related graft donors, with transient mixed chimerism. The data were produced by immunoSEQ multiplex PCR, yet TCRdb's version contains in-frame clones alone and is incomplete. The repertoire holds 65,000 to 85,000 clones, with 75% to 95% as singletons. About this clone: Antigen: not known.

Study results and caveats: Findings come from small patient numbers and require larger validation. Donor-specific Treg expansion exceeded global Treg expansion in tolerant patients, suggesting antigen drive.

The length of the CDR3 is 15 residues. V lost 6 bases to trimming and J lost 2 bases; unmatched junction nucleotides: 5. The germline V gene has CDR1 LNHDA and CDR2 SQIVND (reference sequence). The sequence was collected from a human patient who received a combined kidney and bone marrow transplant. The graft donor may be the source of some T cells. V usage is TRBV19 and J usage is TRBJ2-5; the match to TRBD1 covers 11 bases. The sample in question was CD4+ T cells from blood (PBMCs), obtained 24 months after the transplant. The CDR3 DNA is TGTGCCAGTAGGCCTGGGACAGGGGGACAAGAGACCCAGTACTTC. Protein product: CASRPGTGGQETQYF.